The 22 T cell receptor beta chains in this list originate from one sample, sequenced in a study of circulating and synovial CD4+ cells in juvenile arthritis. Using immunoSEQ multiplex PCR, the repertoire was profiled, and TCRdb retains in-frame clones only, with some absent. The sample lists under 35,000 clones; over 95% were seen once. Sequenced: CD4+ T cells from blood. The origin of the receptors is a human donor with juvenile idiopathic arthritis.

The V and J genes are TRBV7-2 and TRBJ2-1; 14 bases fit TRBD2. Germline CDR1 SGHTA, CDR2 FQGNSA. Trimming cost V 5 bases and J 7 bases; bases outside gene matches: 7. CDR3 length: 16 amino acids. The CDR3 protein is CASSISGTSGGNEQFF. The CDR3 region has the DNA TGTGCCAGCAGCATAAGTGGGACTAGCGGGGGAAATGAGCAGTTCTTC.

This chain connects TRBV7-2 to TRBJ2-7; tentative D call: TRBD1 (6 bases). The CDR3 has 13 residues. Deletions cut 5 bases from V and 2 bases from J, with 10 bases between. The V gene's germline CDR1 is SGHTA and CDR2 FQGNSA. In nucleotides, the CDR3 is TGTGCCAGCAGCGTAGGACAGCCCTACGAGCAGTACTTC. Translation gives CASSVGQPYEQYF.

The J gene is TRBJ1-1, the V gene TRBV6-6; 8 bases match TRBD1. The CDR3 is made up of 15 amino acids. The J segment lost 6 bases and the V segment lost 0 bases, leaving 6 bases of the junction unmatched. Per the germline V gene, CDR1 is MNHNY and CDR2 is SVGAGI (reference sequence). The CDR3 protein is CASSYSRDRGPEAFF. The CDR3 DNA sequence: TGTGCCAGCAGTTACTCGAGAGACAGGGGACCTGAAGCTTTCTTT.

The genes are TRBV6-1 and TRBJ2-1, with a weak D call TRBD1 (5 bases). V was cut by 8 bases and J by 4 bases, with 15 bases left in between. The CDR3 is 14 residues long. Germline CDR1 is MNHNS and CDR2 is SASEGT. The CDR3 loop is CASGAGKKYNEQFF. The CDR3 coding sequence is TGTGCCAGCGGGGCAGGGAAGAAATACAATGAGCAGTTCTTC.

This chain connects TRBV9 to TRBJ1-1; maybe TRBD1 (5 bases). V was pared by 4 bases and J by 3 bases, with 16 bases between. Germline CDR1 reads SGDLS; CDR2 reads YYNGEE. The CDR3 consists of 15 residues. CDR3: CASSPRAGGDTEAFF. In DNA form, the CDR3 reads TGTGCCAGCAGCCCCCGGGCGGGGGGGGACACTGAAGCTTTCTTT.

The V gene is TRBV27, the J gene TRBJ2-1, with 7 nucleotides matching TRBD1. The length of the CDR3 is 16 residues. The germline CDR1 and CDR2 sequences are MNHEY and SMNVEV (reference sequence). Trimming at V came to 5 bases and at J to 5 bases, leaving 12 bases not matched to a gene. The CDR3 DNA sequence: TGTGCCAGCAGTCTCACGGTAGGACAGGCAAACAATGAGCAGTTCTTC. Amino acids: CASSLTVGQANNEQFF.

The chain combines TRBV27 with TRBJ2-7, with 9 bases lining up with TRBD1. CDR1 MNHEY and CDR2 SMNVEV come from the germline V gene (reference sequence). The V segment lost 5 bases and the J segment 4 bases; nucleotides outside the gene matches: 6. The CDR3 sequence is 14 residues long. CDR3 coding DNA: TGTGCCAGCAGTCCCCGTGGGACAGGGTACGAGCAGTACTTC. This encodes CASSPRGTGYEQYF.

The chain carries TRBV29-1 and TRBJ1-1, with D possibly matching TRBD1 (5 bases). Trimming removed 1 base from V and 11 bases from J, with 17 bases in between. The CDR3 totals 13 residues. Germline V gene data show CDR1 as SQVTM and CDR2 as ANQGSEA. The CDR3 DNA reads as TGCAGCGTTGAAGGCGGGACCTTTTTAGAGGCTTTCTTT. It is translated as CSVEGGTFLEAFF.

This clone was detected once. The chain recombines TRBV2 with TRBJ2-5; 8 nucleotides match TRBD2. The V segment lost 4 bases and the J segment 2 bases; nucleotides outside the gene matches: 12. CDR3 size: 17 residues. From germline, CDR1 is SNHLY and CDR2 FYNNEI. CDR3 in amino acids: CASSGEESGGPQETQYF. CDR3 sequence (DNA): TGTGCCAGCAGTGGGGAGGAGAGCGGGGGCCCTCAAGAGACCCAGTACTTC.

The chain combines TRBV6-6 with TRBJ2-1, with 7 bases matching TRBD2. The V and J ends lost 4 bases and 4 bases, in that order; junction bases with no gene match: 10. The germline gives CDR1 MNHNY, CDR2 SVGAGI (reference sequence). The CDR3 contains 16 residues. The CDR3 bases are TGTGCCAGCAGTTCCGCGGGGCTAGCGGTTTACAATGAGCAGTTCTTC. Encoded protein: CASSSAGLAVYNEQFF.

The chain links TRBV30 to TRBJ1-2; possible D gene TRBD1, 5 bases. V dropped 5 bases and J dropped 1 base, with 14 bases sitting between them. This CDR3 has 14 amino acids. Looked up from germline, CDR1 is GTSNPN and CDR2 is SVGIG (reference sequence). The CDR3 loop is CAWAPRQLNYGYTF. As DNA, the CDR3 is TGTGCCTGGGCACCTCGACAGCTTAACTATGGCTACACCTTC. Drawing the rest from reference TRBV30 and TRBJ1-2, the complete variable domain is SQTIHQWPATLVQPVGSPLSLECTVEGTSNPNLYWYRQAAGRGLQLLFYSVGIGQISSEVPQNLSASRPQDRQFILSSKKLLLSDSGFYLCAWAPRQLNYGYTFGSGTRLTVV.

The chain recombines TRBV5-1 with TRBJ1-1; D gene uncertain. From germline, CDR1 is SGHRS and CDR2 YFSETQ. Trimming removed 0 bases from V and 4 bases from J, with 10 bases in between. This CDR3 contains 14 residues. The CDR3 protein is CASSLEPGITEAFF. Here the CDR3 DNA reads TGCGCCAGCAGCTTGGAGCCGGGGATCACTGAAGCTTTCTTT.

The rearrangement joins TRBV19 to TRBJ1-2, with 8 bases lining up with TRBD1. The CDR3 has 15 amino acids. V gave up 4 bases and J gave up 4 bases; unmatched junction bases: 8. CDR1 is LNHDA, CDR2 SQIVND, per germline (reference sequence). The CDR3 spells CASSTGQGRGYGYTF. The CDR3 DNA sequence: TGTGCCAGTAGTACCGGACAGGGAAGAGGCTATGGCTACACCTTC.

V is TRBV6-5 and J is TRBJ2-7; possibly TRBD2 for D (7 bases). V was pared by 6 bases and J by 2 bases, with 17 bases between. The germline gives CDR1 MNHEY, CDR2 SVGAGI. The CDR3 has 15 residues. The CDR3 coding sequence is TGTGCCAGCAGCTCAGCAGGAGGGGGGGCCTACGAGCAGTACTTC. Translated: CASSSAGGGAYEQYF.

The V gene is TRBV25-1, the J gene TRBJ1-4, with D possibly TRBD1 on 5 matching bases. CDR3 length: 13 residues. V was shortened by 6 bases and J by 8 bases, with 13 bases between the two germline ends. The germline CDR1 and CDR2 sequences are MGHDK and SYGVNS. CDR3 loop: CASRDSLGEKLFF. CDR3 in DNA: TGTGCCAGCAGAGACAGTTTGGGCGAAAAACTGTTTTTT.

The rearrangement uses TRBV28 and TRBJ2-5, with 7 bases that match TRBD1. The J call may be in error: the DNA end matches TRBJ2-7 better. The CDR3 has 16 amino acids. Germline V lookup: CDR1 MDHEN, CDR2 SYDVKM. CDR3 sequence (DNA): TGTGCCAGCAGTTCTCCAGGGGGTCCATCCCCCTACGAGCAGTACTTC. As protein: CASSSPGGPSPYEQYF.

The chain has TRBV5-1 and TRBJ2-4; 12 bases line up with TRBD2. CDR3 length: 18 amino acids. The V gene end was trimmed by 5 bases and the J gene end by 0 bases; junction bases not matched to a gene: 9. Germline loops: CDR1 SGHRS, CDR2 YFSETQ. The CDR3 loop is CASSYGTSGQVAKNIQYF. The CDR3 nucleotides are TGCGCCAGCAGTTATGGGACTAGCGGGCAAGTAGCCAAAAACATTCAGTACTTC.

The V call is TRBV6-1, the J call TRBJ2-7; D might be TRBD1 (5 bases). Per germline, CDR1 MNHNS and CDR2 SASEGT. The V and J ends lost 5 bases and 1 base respectively, with 12 bases between them. The CDR3 spans 14 residues. The CDR3 loop is CASSPQTESYEQYF. Written as DNA, the CDR3 is TGTGCCAGCAGTCCCCAGACAGAGTCCTACGAGCAGTACTTC.

CDR3 in amino acids: CASSIGKAGQPQHF. In DNA, the CDR3 is TGTGCCAGTAGTATTGGAAAGGCGGGTCAGCCCCAGCATTTT. The chain couples TRBV19 to TRBJ1-5, with D unresolved. The V gene lost 3 bases and the J gene lost 6 bases, with 12 bases spanning the gap. The CDR3 has 14 residues. Germline loops: CDR1 LNHDA, CDR2 SQIVND (reference sequence). Filled out from reference TRBV19 and TRBJ1-5, the complete variable domain reads DGGITQSPKYLFRKEGQNVTLSCEQNLNHDAMYWYRQDPGQGLRLIYYSQIVNDFQKGDIAEGYSVSREKKESFPLTVTSAQKNPTAFYLCASSIGKAGQPQHFGDGTRLSIL.

This chain links TRBV5-1 with TRBJ2-7; TRBD1 agrees at 7 bases. CDR1 is SGHRS, CDR2 YFSETQ, per germline. Trimming took 0 bases from V and 2 from J; bases not matched to a gene: 2. The CDR3 is 14 amino acids. CDR3 residues: CASSLDGTAYEQYF. CDR3 nucleotides: TGCGCCAGCAGCTTGGACGGGACAGCCTACGAGCAGTACTTC.

The genes are TRBV5-1 and TRBJ2-2; 9 bases map to TRBD2. J was trimmed by 5 bases and V by 3 bases; bases with no gene match: 8. Germline V gives CDR1 SGHRS, CDR2 YFSETQ. CDR3 length equals 16 residues. In DNA, the CDR3 is TGCGCCAGCAGCTCCTTAGCGGGAGTCGGTACCGGGGAGCTGTTTTTT. Its translation is CASSSLAGVGTGELFF.

This sequence joins TRBV7-3 and TRBJ2-5; D remains unclear. Trimming removed 2 bases from V and 0 bases from J, with 10 bases in between. Germline CDR1 SGHTA, CDR2 FQGTGA. The CDR3 has 15 amino acids. The CDR3 here is CASSLGGLYQETQYF. As DNA, the CDR3 is TGTGCCAGCAGCTTAGGCGGATTGTACCAAGAGACCCAGTACTTC.